This T cell receptor beta chain was profiled in a study of blood T cell repertoires in COVID-19. For the study at large: COVID-19 samples, acute and convalescent, were from the United States, Italy and Spain. Sources were T cells, B-cell-depleted T cells, or PBMCs; the material itself was cDNA or gDNA.

Looked up from germline, CDR1 is MGHRA and CDR2 is YSYEKL. The CDR3 is 14 amino acids. Trimming removed 5 bases from V and 3 bases from J, with 11 bases in between. This clone was counted a few times. In the authors' workflow: Estimates of nucleated cell counts were drawn from the amplification of reference gene primers. Libraries were prepared by immunoSEQ multiplex PCR; TCRdb keeps only in-frame clonotypes and omits some of them. V, J and clone size derive from that table, while D and trimming were established from the DNA sequence. The sample includes 210,000 or so clones, about 91% of them seen just once.

The chain combines TRBV4-1 with TRBJ1-5; a weak D match, TRBD1 (5 bases). This TCR was recovered from a man younger than 40 with acute or convalescent COVID-19. Sequenced material: peripheral blood. CDR3 in DNA: TGCGCCAGCAGCGTGCCAGGGTACAATCAGCCCCAGCATTTT. As protein: CASSVPGYNQPQHF.